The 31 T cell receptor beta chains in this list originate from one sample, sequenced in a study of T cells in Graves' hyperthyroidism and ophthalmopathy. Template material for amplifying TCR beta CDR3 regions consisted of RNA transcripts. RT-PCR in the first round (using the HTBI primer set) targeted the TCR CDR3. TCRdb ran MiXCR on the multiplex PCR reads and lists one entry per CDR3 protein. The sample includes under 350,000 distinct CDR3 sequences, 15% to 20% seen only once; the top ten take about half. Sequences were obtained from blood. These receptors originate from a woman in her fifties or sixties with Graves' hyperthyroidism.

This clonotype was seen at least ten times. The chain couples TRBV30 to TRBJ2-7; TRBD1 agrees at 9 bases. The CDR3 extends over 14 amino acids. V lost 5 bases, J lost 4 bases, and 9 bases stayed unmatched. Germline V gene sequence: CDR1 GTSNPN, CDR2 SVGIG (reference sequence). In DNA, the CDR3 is TGTGCCTGGGACCGGGACAGGGTAACGTACGAGCAGTACTTC. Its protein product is CAWDRDRVTYEQYF.

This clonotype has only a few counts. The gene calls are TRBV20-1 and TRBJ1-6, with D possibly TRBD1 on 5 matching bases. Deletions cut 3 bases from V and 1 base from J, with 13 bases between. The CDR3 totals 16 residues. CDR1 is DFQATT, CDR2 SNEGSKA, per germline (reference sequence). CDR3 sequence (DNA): TGCAGTGCTAGTGGTAGGGGAAGGTCCTATAATTCACCCCTCCACTTT. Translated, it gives CSASGRGRSYNSPLHF.

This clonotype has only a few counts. Written as DNA, the CDR3 is TGTGCCAGTAGTATACAGGCCGGATACGAGCAGTACGTC. This encodes CASSIQAGYEQYV. The chain has TRBV19 and TRBJ2-7; D gene unclear. With 2 bases removed from V and 4 bases from J, the gap between germline ends came to 9 bases. Germline CDR1 is LNHDA and CDR2 is SQIVND (reference sequence). CDR3 length: 13 residues.

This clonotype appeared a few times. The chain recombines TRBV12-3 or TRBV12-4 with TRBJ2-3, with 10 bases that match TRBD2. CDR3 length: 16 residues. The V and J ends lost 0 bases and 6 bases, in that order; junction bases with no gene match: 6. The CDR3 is CASSLASGSGRDTQYF. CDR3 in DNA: TGTGCCAGCAGTTTAGCCTCAGGTAGCGGGAGGGATACGCAGTATTTT.

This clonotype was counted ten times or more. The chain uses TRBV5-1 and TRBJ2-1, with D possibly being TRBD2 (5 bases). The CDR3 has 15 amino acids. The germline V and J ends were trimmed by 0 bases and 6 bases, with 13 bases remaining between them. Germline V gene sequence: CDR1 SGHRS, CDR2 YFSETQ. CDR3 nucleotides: TGCGCCAGCAGCTTGGAGGTTAGCGCCGGCAATGAGCAGTTCTTC. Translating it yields CASSLEVSAGNEQFF.

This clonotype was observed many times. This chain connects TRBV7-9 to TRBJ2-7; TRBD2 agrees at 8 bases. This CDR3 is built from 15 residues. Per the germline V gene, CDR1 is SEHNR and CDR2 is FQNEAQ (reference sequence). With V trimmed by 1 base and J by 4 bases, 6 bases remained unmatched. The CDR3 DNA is TGTGCCAGCAGCTTAGATGCGGGGGGAATATACGAGCAGTACGTC. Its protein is CASSLDAGGIYEQYV.

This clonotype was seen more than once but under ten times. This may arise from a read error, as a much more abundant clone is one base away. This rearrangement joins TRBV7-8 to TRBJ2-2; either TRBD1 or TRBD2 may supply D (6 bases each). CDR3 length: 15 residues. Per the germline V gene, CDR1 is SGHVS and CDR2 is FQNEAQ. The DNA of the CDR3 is TGTGCCAGCAGCTTAGGGGGGGCGGACACCGGGGAGCTGGTTTTT. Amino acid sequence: CASSLGGADTGELVF.

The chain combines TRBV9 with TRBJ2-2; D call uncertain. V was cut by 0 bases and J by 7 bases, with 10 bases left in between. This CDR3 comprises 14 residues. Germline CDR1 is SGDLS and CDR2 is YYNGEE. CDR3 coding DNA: TGTGCCAGCAGCGTAGGGCCAAATGGCGGGGAGCTGTTTTTT. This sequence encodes CASSVGPNGGELFF.

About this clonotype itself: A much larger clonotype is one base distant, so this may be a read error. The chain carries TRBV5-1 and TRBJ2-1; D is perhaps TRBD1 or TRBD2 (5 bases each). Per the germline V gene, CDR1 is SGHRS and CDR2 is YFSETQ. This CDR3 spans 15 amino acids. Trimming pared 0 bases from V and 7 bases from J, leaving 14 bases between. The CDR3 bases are TGCGCCAGCAGCTTGGCCGGGGACCAAGCGAATGAGCAGTTCTTC. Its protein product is CASSLAGDQANEQFF.

CDR3 nucleotides: TGTGCCAGCAGGGGTCCCGGGACAGGGTATACTGAAGCTTTCTTT. Its protein is CASRGPGTGYTEAFF. The chain links TRBV6-1 to TRBJ1-1, with 9 positions matching TRBD1. CDR3 length: 15 residues. V trimming: 6 bases; J trimming: 5 bases; junction bases outside the gene matches: 10. Per the germline V gene, CDR1 is MNHNS and CDR2 is SASEGT.

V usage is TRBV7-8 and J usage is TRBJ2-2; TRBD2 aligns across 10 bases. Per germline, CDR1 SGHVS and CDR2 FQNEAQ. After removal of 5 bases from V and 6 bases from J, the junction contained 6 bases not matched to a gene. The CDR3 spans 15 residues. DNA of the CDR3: TGTGCCAGCAGCAACAGCGGGAGGGCCTCCGGGGAGCTGTTTTTT. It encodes CASSNSGRASGELFF.

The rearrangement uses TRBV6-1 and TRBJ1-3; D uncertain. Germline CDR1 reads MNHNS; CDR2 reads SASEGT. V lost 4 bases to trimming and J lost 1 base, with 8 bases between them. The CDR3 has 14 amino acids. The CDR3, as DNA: TGTGCCAGCAGTGTTTTCGCGTCTGGAAACACCATATATTTT. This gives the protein CASSVFASGNTIYF.

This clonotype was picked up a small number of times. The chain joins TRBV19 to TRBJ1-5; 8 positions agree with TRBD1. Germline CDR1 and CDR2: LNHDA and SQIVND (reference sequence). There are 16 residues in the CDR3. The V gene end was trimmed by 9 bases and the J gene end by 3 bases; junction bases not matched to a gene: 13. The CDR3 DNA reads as TGTGCCAGCCACAGGGGGGCAGGGGGCCTCAATCAGCCCCAGCATTTT. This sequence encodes CASHRGAGGLNQPQHF. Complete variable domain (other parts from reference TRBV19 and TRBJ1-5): DGGITQSPKYLFRKEGQNVTLSCEQNLNHDAMYWYRQDPGQGLRLIYYSQIVNDFQKGDIAEGYSVSREKKESFPLTVTSAQKNPTAFYLCASHRGAGGLNQPQHFGDGTRLSIL.

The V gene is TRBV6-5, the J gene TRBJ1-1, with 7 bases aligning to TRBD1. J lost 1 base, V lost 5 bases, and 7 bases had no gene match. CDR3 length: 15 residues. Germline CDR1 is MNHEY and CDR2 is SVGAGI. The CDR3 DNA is TGTGCCAGCAGTATACAGGACAGGACGAACACTGAAGCTTTCTTT. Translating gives CASSIQDRTNTEAFF.

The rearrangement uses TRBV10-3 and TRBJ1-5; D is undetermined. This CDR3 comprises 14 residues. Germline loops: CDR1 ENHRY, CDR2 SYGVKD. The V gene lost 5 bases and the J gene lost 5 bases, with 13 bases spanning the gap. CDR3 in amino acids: CAISSAAGDQPQHF. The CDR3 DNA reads TGTGCCATCAGTTCCGCAGCTGGAGATCAGCCCCAGCATTTT.

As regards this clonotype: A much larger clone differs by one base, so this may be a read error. The CDR3 reads CASSTGQGGEQFF. The CDR3 DNA is TGTGCCAGCAGCACGGGACAGGGGGGCGAGCAGTTCTTC. The chain has TRBV3-1 and TRBJ2-1; TRBD1 agrees at 11 bases. After removal of 5 bases from V and 10 bases from J, the junction contained 4 bases not matched to a gene. CDR1 and CDR2 from the germline V gene are LGHDT and YNNKEL (reference sequence). CDR3 length: 13 amino acids.

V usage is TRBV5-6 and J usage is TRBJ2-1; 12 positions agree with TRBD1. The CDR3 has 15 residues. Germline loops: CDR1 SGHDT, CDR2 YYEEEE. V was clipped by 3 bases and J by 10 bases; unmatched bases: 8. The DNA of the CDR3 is TGTGCCAGCAGCTGGCTGGGACAGGGGGCTGACGAGCAGTTCTTC. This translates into CASSWLGQGADEQFF.

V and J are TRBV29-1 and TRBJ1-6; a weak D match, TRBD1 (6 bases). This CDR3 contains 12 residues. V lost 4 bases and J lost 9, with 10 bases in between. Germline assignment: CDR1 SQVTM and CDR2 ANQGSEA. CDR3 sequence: CSVGEDSSPLHF. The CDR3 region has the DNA TGCAGCGTTGGAGAGGACAGTTCACCCCTCCACTTT.

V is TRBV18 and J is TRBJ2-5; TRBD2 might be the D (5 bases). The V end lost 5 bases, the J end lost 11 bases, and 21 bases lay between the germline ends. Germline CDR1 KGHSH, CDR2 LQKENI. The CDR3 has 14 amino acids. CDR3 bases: TGTGCCAGCTCAGCAGTGGGCAGCGAATGGACTCAGTACTTC. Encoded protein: CASSAVGSEWTQYF.

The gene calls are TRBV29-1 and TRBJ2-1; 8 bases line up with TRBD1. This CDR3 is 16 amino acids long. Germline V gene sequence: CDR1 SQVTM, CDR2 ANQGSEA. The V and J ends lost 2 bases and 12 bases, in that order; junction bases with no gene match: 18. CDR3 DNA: TGCAGCGTTGAACCAATACAGGGGGTAGGGATCTTAAGGCAGTTCTTC. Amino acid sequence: CSVEPIQGVGILRQFF.

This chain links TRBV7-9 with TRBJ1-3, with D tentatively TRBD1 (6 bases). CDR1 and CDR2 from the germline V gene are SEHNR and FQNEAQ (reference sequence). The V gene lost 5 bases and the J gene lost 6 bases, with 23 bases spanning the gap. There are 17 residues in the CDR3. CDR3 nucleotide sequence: TGTGCCAGCAGCCCTAGACGACAGGCGGGGGAAGCAAACACCATATATTTT. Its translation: CASSPRRQAGEANTIYF.

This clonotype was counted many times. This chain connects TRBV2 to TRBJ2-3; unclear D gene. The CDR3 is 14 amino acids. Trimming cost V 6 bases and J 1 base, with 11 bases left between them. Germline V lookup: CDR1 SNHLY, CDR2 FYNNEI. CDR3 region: CASSRALGTDTQYF. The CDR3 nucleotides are TGTGCCAGCAGCAGAGCTCTAGGCACAGATACGCAGTATTTT.

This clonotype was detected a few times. In DNA, the CDR3 is TGCAGTGCAGGGGCGCAGGGGGGGATGGCCGGGGAGCTGTTTTTT. Its translation is CSAGAQGGMAGELFF. This rearrangement joins TRBV20-1 to TRBJ2-2; D possibly matches TRBD1 or TRBD2 (7 bases each). This CDR3 spans 15 amino acids. From germline, CDR1 is DFQATT and CDR2 SNEGSKA (reference sequence). The V and J ends lost 6 bases and 6 bases respectively, with 20 bases between them.

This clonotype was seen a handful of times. CDR3 DNA: TGCGCCAGCAGCTTGGCTCCCCAGGGTGTCTACGAGCAGTACTTC. Encoded protein: CASSLAPQGVYEQYF. The gene calls are TRBV5-1 and TRBJ2-7; D is possibly TRBD1 (5 bases). The CDR3 contains 15 residues. From germline, CDR1 is SGHRS and CDR2 YFSETQ. V was trimmed by 0 bases and J by 3 bases, leaving 13 bases between them.

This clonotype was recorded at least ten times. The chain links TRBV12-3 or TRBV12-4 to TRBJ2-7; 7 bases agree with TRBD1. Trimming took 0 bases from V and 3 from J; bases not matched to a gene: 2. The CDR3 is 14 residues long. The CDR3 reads CASSLAGDSYEQYV. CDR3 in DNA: TGTGCCAGCAGTTTAGCGGGGGACAGCTACGAGCAGTACGTC.

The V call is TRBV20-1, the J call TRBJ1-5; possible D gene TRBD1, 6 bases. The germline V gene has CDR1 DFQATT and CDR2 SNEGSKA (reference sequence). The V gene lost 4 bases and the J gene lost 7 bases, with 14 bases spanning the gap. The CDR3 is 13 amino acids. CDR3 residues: CSAKDSQGQPQHF. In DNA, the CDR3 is TGCAGTGCTAAGGACAGTCAAGGACAGCCCCAGCATTTT.

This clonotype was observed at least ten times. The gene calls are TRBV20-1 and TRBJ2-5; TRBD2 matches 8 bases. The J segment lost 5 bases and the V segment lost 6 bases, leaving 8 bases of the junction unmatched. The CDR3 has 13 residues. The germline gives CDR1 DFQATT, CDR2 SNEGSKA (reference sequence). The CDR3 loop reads CSAAGGLGETQYF. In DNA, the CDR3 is TGCAGTGCGGCGGGGGGCCTAGGGGAGACCCAGTACTTC.

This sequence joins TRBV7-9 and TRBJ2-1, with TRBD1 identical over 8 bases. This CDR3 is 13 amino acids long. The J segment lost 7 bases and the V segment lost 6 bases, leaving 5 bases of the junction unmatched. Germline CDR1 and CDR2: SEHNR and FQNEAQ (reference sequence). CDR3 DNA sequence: TGTGCCAGCAGTGAGGACAGGGATAATGAGCAGTTCTTC. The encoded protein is CASSEDRDNEQFF.

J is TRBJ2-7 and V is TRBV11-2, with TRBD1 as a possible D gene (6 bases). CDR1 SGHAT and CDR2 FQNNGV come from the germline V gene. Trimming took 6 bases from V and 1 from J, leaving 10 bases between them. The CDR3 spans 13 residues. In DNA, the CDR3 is TGTGCCAGCAGATCTACAGGGTCCTACGAGCAGTACGTC. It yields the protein CASRSTGSYEQYV.

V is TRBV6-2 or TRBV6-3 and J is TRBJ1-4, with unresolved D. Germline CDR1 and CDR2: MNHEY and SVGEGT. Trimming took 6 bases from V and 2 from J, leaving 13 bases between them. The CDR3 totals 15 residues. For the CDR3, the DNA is TGTGCCAGCAGAGGACGGCAGACTACTAATGAAAAACTGTTTTTT. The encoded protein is CASRGRQTTNEKLFF.

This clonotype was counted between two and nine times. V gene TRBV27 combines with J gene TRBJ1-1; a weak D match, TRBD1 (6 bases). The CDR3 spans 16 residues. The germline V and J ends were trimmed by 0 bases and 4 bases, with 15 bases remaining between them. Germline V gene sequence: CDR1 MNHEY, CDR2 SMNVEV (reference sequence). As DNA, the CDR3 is TGTGCCAGCAGTTTATCGACGGGGGGCGCTGGCACTGAAGCTTTCTTT. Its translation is CASSLSTGGAGTEAFF.